This T cell receptor beta chain was sequenced for a study of identical twins' blood T cells. A single record per CDR3 protein comes from TCRdb applying MiXCR to the 5' RACE reads. This table holds fewer than 450,000 distinct CDR3 sequences, roughly 28% found once. Per germline, CDR1 SGHTA and CDR2 FQGNSA. Trimming removed 2 bases from V and 3 bases from J, with 9 bases in between. CDR3 length: 14 amino acids. The sample holds one count of this clonotype. The sequence was obtained from a woman between 18 and 50 years old in good health. This rearrangement joins TRBV7-2 to TRBJ2-3; no clear D. The sequenced sample was PBMCs. This CDR3 reads CASSLFGRTDTQYF. DNA for the CDR3: TGTGCCAGCAGCTTATTTGGTAGAACAGATACGCAGTATTTT.